These 21 T cell receptor beta chains were all obtained from the same sample, sequenced in a study of blood T cell repertoires in COVID-19. TCRdb's copy holds only in-frame clones and misses some; the assay was immunoSEQ multiplex PCR. The table lists a few hundred thousand clones, 70% to 90% of them singletons. Sequencing was done on a sample of PBMCs or T cells enriched from blood (not recorded which). The receptors here all came from a woman aged 30 to 39 who had recovered from COVID-19.

The rearrangement uses TRBV15 and TRBJ2-7; tentatively, D is TRBD1 (6 bases). Germline lookup yields CDR1 LNHNV and CDR2 YYDKDF (reference sequence). The CDR3 runs to 15 residues. V lost 0 bases, J lost 7 bases, and 16 bases lay in between. The DNA of the CDR3 is TGTGCCACCAGCAGAGATACTGACAGGCGAAAAGAGCAGTACTTC. This encodes CATSRDTDRRKEQYF. Filled out from reference TRBV15 and TRBJ2-7, the complete variable domain reads DAMVIQNPRYQVTQFGKPVTLSCSQTLNHNVMYWYQQKSSQAPKLLFHYYDKDFNNEADTPDNFQSRRPNTSFCFLDIRSPGLGDTAMYLCATSRDTDRRKEQYFGPGTRLTVT.

Here the CDR3 reads CASSPGGSPPNTGELFF. The CDR3 DNA reads TGTGCCAGCAGTCCGGGGGGGAGTCCTCCAAACACCGGGGAGCTGTTTTTT. The J gene is TRBJ2-2, the V gene TRBV5-4; TRBD2 agrees at 8 bases. The J segment lost 2 bases and the V segment lost 5 bases, leaving 11 bases of the junction unmatched. Germline CDR1 is SGHNT and CDR2 is YYREEE (reference sequence). CDR3 length equals 17 residues.

The V call is TRBV27, the J call TRBJ2-1, with D maybe TRBD1 (5 bases). The germline CDR1 and CDR2 sequences are MNHEY and SMNVEV (reference sequence). V was cut by 5 bases and J by 2 bases, with 13 bases left in between. This CDR3 is 15 amino acids long. CDR3 bases: TGTGCCAGCAGTGAAAGGGGAAGCACCTACAATGAGCAGTTCTTC. Translating it yields CASSERGSTYNEQFF.

The chain has TRBV27 and TRBJ2-7; D gene ambiguous. CDR1 and CDR2 (germline): MNHEY, SMNVEV (reference sequence). V lost 6 bases to trimming and J lost 2 bases, with 11 bases between them. The length of the CDR3 is 13 residues. DNA of the CDR3: TGTGCCAGCAGCTACGCGGCGGCCTACGAGCAGTACTTC. Protein: CASSYAAAYEQYF.

The chain combines TRBV7-9 with TRBJ2-1; 9 positions match TRBD1. With V trimmed by 5 bases and J by 4 bases, 6 bases remained unmatched. The CDR3 contains 15 residues. CDR1 SEHNR and CDR2 FQNEAQ come from the germline V gene (reference sequence). CDR3 DNA sequence: TGTGCCAGCAGCGGAACAGGGGGCGCGTACAATGAGCAGTTCTTC. It yields the protein CASSGTGGAYNEQFF.

V usage is TRBV11-2 and J usage is TRBJ2-1, with a weak D call TRBD1 (7 bases). The CDR3 runs to 18 residues. The germline V gene encodes CDR1 SGHAT and CDR2 FQNNGV. Deletions cut 0 bases from V and 0 bases from J, with 15 bases between. The CDR3 loop is CASSLEVWRDSSYNEQFF. CDR3 nucleotides: TGTGCCAGCAGCTTAGAGGTATGGCGGGACAGCTCCTACAATGAGCAGTTCTTC.

This chain joins TRBV18 and TRBJ2-3; possible D gene TRBD2, 7 bases. The CDR3 is 16 residues long. Germline values: CDR1 KGHSH, CDR2 LQKENI. The ends were cut back, 3 bases at V and 1 base at J, with 14 bases in the middle. The CDR3 sequence is CASSPLAGAGTDTQYF. The CDR3 region has the DNA TGTGCCAGCTCACCCCTTGCGGGGGCTGGCACAGATACGCAGTATTTT.

The chain is built from TRBV28 and TRBJ1-5, with a tentative D call TRBD1 (5 bases). V was shortened by 3 bases and J by 3 bases, with 9 bases between the two germline ends. Germline CDR1 reads MDHEN; CDR2 reads SYDVKM. CDR3 length: 14 residues. CDR3 protein: CASSLTDFNQPQHF. CDR3 DNA: TGTGCCAGCAGTTTGACAGACTTCAATCAGCCCCAGCATTTT.

In DNA form, the CDR3 reads TGTGCCAGCAGCCCAGGGGGCAATCAGCCCCAGCATTTT. Protein: CASSPGGNQPQHF. The chain couples TRBV7-3 to TRBJ1-5, with D possibly TRBD1 on 6 matching bases. Looked up from germline, CDR1 is SGHTA and CDR2 is FQGTGA. The germline V and J ends were trimmed by 5 bases and 2 bases, with 7 bases remaining between them. There are 13 residues in the CDR3.

CDR3 residues: CASSLGQGLGDTEAFF. The CDR3 coding sequence is TGTGCCAGTAGTCTAGGACAGGGGCTCGGGGACACTGAAGCTTTCTTT. The genes are TRBV19 and TRBJ1-1; 9 nucleotides line up with TRBD1. Germline V lookup: CDR1 LNHDA, CDR2 SQIVND (reference sequence). Unmatched junction bases numbered 10, after V lost 5 bases and J lost 3 bases. The length of the CDR3 is 16 residues.

The CDR3 here is CASSAGTSGWYNEQFF. CDR3 bases: TGTGCCAGCAGTGCGGGGACTTCCGGCTGGTACAATGAGCAGTTCTTC. The rearrangement links TRBV6-1 to TRBJ2-1; TRBD2 might be the D (6 bases). The CDR3 spans 16 residues. Trimming left V 4 bases short and J 4 bases short, with 17 bases between. Germline V lookup: CDR1 MNHNS, CDR2 SASEGT.

The chain joins TRBV4-1 to TRBJ2-7; TRBD1 is a possible D gene (6 bases). Germline CDR1 reads MGHRA; CDR2 reads YSYEKL. The CDR3 sequence is 13 residues long. The V end lost 2 bases, the J end lost 4 bases, and 9 bases lay between the germline ends. CDR3 DNA sequence: TGCGCCAGCAGCCAAAGAGGGGGATACGAGCAGTACTTC. Translating gives CASSQRGGYEQYF.

The chain recombines TRBV4-1 with TRBJ2-2, with 14 positions matching TRBD2. Trimming cost V 4 bases and J 4 bases; bases outside gene matches: 11. Germline lookup yields CDR1 MGHRA and CDR2 YSYEKL. This CDR3 has 19 residues. DNA of the CDR3: TGCGCCAGCAGCCCCCGAGAGACTAGCGGGAGGGAGGGCACCGGGGAGCTGTTTTTT. Protein product: CASSPRETSGREGTGELFF.

This clone has a single count. The chain carries TRBV7-6 and TRBJ2-5, with 7 bases lining up with TRBD1. The CDR3 is 17 residues long. Germline assignment: CDR1 SGHVS and CDR2 FNYEAQ. The ends lost 1 base at V and 2 bases at J; junction bases unmatched: 10. CDR3 nucleotides: TGTGCCAGCAGCTTAGTACAGGGGATGGGTGGACAAGAGACCCAGTACTTC. Amino acids: CASSLVQGMGGQETQYF. The whole variable domain, remainder taken from reference TRBV7-6 and TRBJ2-5, is GAGVSQSPRYKVTKRGQDVALRCDPISGHVSLYWYRQALGQGPEFLTYFNYEAQQDKSGLPNDRFSAERPEGSISTLTIQRTEQRDSAMYRCASSLVQGMGGQETQYFGPGTRLLVL.

This clone is a singleton in its sample. The chain has TRBV6-5 and TRBJ1-1, with D possibly being TRBD1 (5 bases). Trimming stripped 8 bases from V and 11 bases from J, with 21 bases between. Germline values: CDR1 MNHEY, CDR2 SVGAGI. The CDR3 length is 13 residues. CDR3 DNA sequence: TGTGCCAGCGCGATCCCGGGAGGGGCGAGGGCTTTCTTT. Its translation: CASAIPGGARAFF.

The gene calls are TRBV6-6 and TRBJ1-3; D remains ambiguous. The CDR3 runs to 8 residues. V dropped 2 bases and J dropped 16 bases, with 3 bases sitting between them. Per germline, CDR1 MNHNY and CDR2 SVGAGI (reference sequence). The CDR3 loop reads CASSYQYF. The CDR3 coding sequence is TGTGCCAGCAGTTACCAGTATTTT.

The CDR3 nucleotides read TGTGCCAGCAGCTCGGGGGGAAAACCCTACAATGAGCAGTTCTTC. It specifies CASSSGGKPYNEQFF. The rearrangement joins TRBV5-4 to TRBJ2-1, with 7 bases that match TRBD2. With 3 bases clipped from V and 2 bases from J, the junction kept 5 bases outside the gene matches. The CDR3 is made up of 15 amino acids. The germline gives CDR1 SGHNT, CDR2 YYREEE (reference sequence).

The J gene is TRBJ1-2, the V gene TRBV6-5; D remains unclear. With 0 bases removed from V and 6 bases from J, the gap between germline ends came to 14 bases. The CDR3 length is 15 residues. From germline, CDR1 is MNHEY and CDR2 SVGAGI. The CDR3 spells CASSYSGRMRNGYTF. CDR3 DNA sequence: TGTGCCAGCAGTTACTCTGGCAGGATGCGTAATGGCTACACCTTC.

V is TRBV3-1 (or the pseudogene TRBV3-2) and J is TRBJ2-3; the match to TRBD2 covers 7 bases. The V segment lost 2 bases and the J segment 0 bases; nucleotides outside the gene matches: 2. Per the germline V gene, CDR1 is LGHDT and CDR2 is YNNKEL (reference sequence). The CDR3 totals 15 residues. CDR3 sequence: CASSQTSESTDTQYF. In nucleotides, the CDR3 is TGTGCCAGCAGCCAAACTAGCGAAAGCACAGATACGCAGTATTTT.

The V and J genes are TRBV6-1 and TRBJ2-7; TRBD1 is a possible D gene (5 bases). V was shortened by 3 bases and J by 4 bases, with 13 bases between the two germline ends. This CDR3 comprises 14 residues. Germline V gene sequence: CDR1 MNHNS, CDR2 SASEGT. CDR3 bases: TGTGCCAGCAGTGACAGGGTGTTCGGATACGAGCAGTACTTC. Its protein product is CASSDRVFGYEQYF.

This clone occurred once. The chain links TRBV30 to TRBJ2-2; D is unresolved. The CDR3 spans 12 residues. Trimming took off 4 bases at V and 4 bases at J, with 7 bases between the two ends. Germline CDR1 reads GTSNPN; CDR2 reads SVGIG (reference sequence). DNA for the CDR3: TGTGCCTGGACCAGACTCACCGGGGAGCTGTTTTTT. It yields the protein CAWTRLTGELFF.